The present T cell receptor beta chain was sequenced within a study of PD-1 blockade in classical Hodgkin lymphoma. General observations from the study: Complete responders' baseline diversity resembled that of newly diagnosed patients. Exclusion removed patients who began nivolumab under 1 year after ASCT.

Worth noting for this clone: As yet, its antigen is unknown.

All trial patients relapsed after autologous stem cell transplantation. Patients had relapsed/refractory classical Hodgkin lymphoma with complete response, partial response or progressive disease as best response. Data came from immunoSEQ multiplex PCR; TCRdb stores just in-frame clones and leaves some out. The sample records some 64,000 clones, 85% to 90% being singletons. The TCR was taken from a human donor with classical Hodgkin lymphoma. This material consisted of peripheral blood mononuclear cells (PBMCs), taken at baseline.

CDR3 region: CASSLGNEQYF. CDR3 nucleotide sequence: TGTGCCAGCAGTTTGGGTAACGAGCAGTACTTC. This chain uses TRBV27 with TRBJ2-7; no clear D. V shed 3 bases and J shed 5 bases, with 5 bases lying between them. There are 11 residues in the CDR3. Germline CDR1 is MNHEY and CDR2 is SMNVEV (reference sequence).